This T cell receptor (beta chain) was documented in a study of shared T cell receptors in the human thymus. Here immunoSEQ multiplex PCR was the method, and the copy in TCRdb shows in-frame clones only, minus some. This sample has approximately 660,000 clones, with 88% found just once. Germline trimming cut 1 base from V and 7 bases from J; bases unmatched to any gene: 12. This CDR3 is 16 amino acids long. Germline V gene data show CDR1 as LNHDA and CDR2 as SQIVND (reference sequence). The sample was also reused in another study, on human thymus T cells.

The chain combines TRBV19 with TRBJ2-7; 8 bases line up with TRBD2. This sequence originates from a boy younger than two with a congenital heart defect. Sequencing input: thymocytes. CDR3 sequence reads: CASSIGGGGHFKEQYF. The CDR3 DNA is TGTGCCAGTAGTATAGGGGGCGGGGGGCACTTTAAGGAGCAGTACTTC.